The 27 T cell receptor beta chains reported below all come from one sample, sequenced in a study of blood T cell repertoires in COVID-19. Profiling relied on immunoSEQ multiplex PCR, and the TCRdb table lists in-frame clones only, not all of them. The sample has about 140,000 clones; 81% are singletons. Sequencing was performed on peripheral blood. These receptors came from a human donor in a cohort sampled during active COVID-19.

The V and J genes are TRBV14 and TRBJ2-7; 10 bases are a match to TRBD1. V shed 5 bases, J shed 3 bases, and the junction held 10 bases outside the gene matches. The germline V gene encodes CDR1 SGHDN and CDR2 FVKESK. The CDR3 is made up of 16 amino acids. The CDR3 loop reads CASSKLGQGGNYEQYF. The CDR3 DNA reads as TGTGCCAGCAGCAAACTCGGACAGGGGGGGAACTACGAGCAGTACTTC.

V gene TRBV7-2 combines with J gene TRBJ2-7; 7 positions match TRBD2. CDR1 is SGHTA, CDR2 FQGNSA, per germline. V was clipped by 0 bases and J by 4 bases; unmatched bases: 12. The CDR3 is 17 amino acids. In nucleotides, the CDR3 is TGTGCCAGCAGCTTAGCTGTTTCTGGCGGGAGTCCGTACGAGCAGTACTTC. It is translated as CASSLAVSGGSPYEQYF.

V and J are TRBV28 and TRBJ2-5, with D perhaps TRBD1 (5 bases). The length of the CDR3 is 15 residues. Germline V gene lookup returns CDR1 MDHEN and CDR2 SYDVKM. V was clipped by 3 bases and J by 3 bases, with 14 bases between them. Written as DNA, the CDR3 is TGTGCCAGCAGTTTTCCTTCTCTAGGGGAAGAGACCCAGTACTTC. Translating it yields CASSFPSLGEETQYF.

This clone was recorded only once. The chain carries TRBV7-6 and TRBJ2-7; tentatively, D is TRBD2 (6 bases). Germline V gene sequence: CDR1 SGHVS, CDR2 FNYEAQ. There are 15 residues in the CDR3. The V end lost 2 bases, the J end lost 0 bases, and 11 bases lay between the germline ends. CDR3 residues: CASSLLASSSYEQYF. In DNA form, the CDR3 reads TGTGCCAGCAGCTTACTAGCGTCGAGCTCCTACGAGCAGTACTTC.

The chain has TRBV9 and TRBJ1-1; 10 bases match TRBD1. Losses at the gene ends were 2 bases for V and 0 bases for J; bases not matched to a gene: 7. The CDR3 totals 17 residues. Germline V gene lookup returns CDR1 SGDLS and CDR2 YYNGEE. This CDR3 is CASSVSDRGLMNTEAFF. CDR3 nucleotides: TGTGCCAGCAGCGTTTCCGACAGGGGGCTCATGAACACTGAAGCTTTCTTT.

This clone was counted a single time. CDR3 loop: CASSLSGQGMGYGYTF. The CDR3 nucleotides read TGTGCCAGCAGTTTATCCGGACAGGGGATGGGCTATGGCTACACCTTC. The J gene is TRBJ1-2, the V gene TRBV27; 9 bases map to TRBD1. There are 16 residues in the CDR3. The V gene end was trimmed by 0 bases and the J gene end by 4 bases; junction bases not matched to a gene: 6. CDR1 MNHEY and CDR2 SMNVEV come from the germline V gene (reference sequence).

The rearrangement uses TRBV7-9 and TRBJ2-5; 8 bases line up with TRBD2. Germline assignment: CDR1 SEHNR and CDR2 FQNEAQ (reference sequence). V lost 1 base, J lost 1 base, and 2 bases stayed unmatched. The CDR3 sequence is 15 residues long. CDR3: CASSLDAGGQETQYF. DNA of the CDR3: TGTGCCAGCAGCTTAGACGCGGGAGGCCAAGAGACCCAGTACTTC. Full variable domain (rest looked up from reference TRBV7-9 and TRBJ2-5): DTGVSQNPRHKITKRGQNVTFRCDPISEHNRLYWYRQTLGQGPEFLTYFQNEAQLEKSRLLSDRFSAERPKGSFSTLEIQRTEQGDSAMYLCASSLDAGGQETQYFGPGTRLLVL.

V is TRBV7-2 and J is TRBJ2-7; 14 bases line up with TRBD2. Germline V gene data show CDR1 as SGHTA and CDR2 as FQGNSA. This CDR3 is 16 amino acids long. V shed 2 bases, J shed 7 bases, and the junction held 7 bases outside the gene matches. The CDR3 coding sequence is TGTGCCAGCAGCTTAAGTCGACTAGCGGGAGGGCGGGAGCAGTACTTC. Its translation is CASSLSRLAGGREQYF.

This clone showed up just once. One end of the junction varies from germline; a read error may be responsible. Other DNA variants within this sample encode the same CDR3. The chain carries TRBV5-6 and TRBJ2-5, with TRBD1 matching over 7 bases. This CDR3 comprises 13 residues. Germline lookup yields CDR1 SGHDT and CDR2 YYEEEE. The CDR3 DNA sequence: TGTGCCAGCAGTCACAGGGGATCGGAGACTCAGTACTTC. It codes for CASSHRGSETQYF.

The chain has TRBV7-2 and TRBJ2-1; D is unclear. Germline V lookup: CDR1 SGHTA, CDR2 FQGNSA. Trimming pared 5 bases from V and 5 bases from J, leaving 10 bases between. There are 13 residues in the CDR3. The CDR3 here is CASSNPLDNEQFF. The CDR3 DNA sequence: TGTGCCAGCAGCAATCCTCTAGACAATGAGCAGTTCTTC.

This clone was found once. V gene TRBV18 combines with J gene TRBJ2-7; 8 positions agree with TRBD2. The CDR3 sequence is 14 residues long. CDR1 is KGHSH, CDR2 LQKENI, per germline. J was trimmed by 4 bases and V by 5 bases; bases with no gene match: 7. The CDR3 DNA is TGTGCCAGCTCATCCCGGACTAGCAGGTACGAGCAGTACTTC. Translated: CASSSRTSRYEQYF. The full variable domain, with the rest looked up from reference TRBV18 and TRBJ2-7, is NAGVMQNPRHLVRRRGQEARLRCSPMKGHSHVYWYRQLPEEGLKFMVYLQKENIIDESGMPKERFSAEFPKEGPSILRIQQVVRGDSAAYFCASSSRTSRYEQYFGPGTRLTVT.

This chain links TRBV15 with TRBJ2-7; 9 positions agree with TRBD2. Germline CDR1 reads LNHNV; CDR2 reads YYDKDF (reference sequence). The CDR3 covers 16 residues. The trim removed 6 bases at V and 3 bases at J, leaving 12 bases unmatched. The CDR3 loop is CATRPTLAGLNYEQYF. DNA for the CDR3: TGTGCCACCAGACCAACTCTAGCGGGACTGAACTACGAGCAGTACTTC.

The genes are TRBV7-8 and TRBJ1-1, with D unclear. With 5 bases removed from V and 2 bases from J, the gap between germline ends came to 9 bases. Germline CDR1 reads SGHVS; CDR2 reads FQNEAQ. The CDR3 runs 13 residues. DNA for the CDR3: TGTGCCAGCAGCCCTGGGAGTAACACTGAAGCTTTCTTT. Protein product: CASSPGSNTEAFF.

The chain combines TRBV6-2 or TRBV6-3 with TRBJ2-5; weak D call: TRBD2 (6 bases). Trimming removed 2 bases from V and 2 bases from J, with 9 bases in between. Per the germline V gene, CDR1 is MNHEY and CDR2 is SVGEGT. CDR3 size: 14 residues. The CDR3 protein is CASSYERVQETQYF. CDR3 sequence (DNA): TGTGCCAGCAGTTACGAGCGGGTACAAGAGACCCAGTACTTC.

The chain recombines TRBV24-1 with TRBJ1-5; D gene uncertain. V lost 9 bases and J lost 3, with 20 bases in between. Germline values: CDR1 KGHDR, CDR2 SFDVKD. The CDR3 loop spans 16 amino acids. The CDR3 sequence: CATSSPAAAPNQPQHF. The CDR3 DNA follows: TGTGCCACCTCCTCCCCCGCGGCAGCACCCAATCAGCCCCAGCATTTT.

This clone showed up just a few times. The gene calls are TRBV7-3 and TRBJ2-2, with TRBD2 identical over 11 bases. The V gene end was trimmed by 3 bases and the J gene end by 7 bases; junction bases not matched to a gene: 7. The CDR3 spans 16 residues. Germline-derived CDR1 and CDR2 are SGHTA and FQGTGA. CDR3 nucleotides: TGTGCCAGCAGCTTTACTAGCGGGAGTACATTCGGGGAGCTGTTTTTT. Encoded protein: CASSFTSGSTFGELFF. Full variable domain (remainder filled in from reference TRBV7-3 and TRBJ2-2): GAGVSQTPSNKVTEKGKYVELRCDPISGHTALYWYRQSLGQGPEFLIYFQGTGAADDSGLPNDRFFAVRPEGSVSTLKIQRTERGDSAVYLCASSFTSGSTFGELFFGEGSRLTVL.

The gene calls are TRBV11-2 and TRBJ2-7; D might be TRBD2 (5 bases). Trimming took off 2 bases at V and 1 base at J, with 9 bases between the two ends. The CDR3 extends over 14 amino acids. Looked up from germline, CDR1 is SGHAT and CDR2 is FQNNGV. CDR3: CASSLRSGSYEQYF. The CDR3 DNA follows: TGTGCCAGCAGCTTACGATCGGGGTCCTACGAGCAGTACTTC. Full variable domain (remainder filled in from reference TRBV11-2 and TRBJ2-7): EAGVAQSPRYKIIEKRQSVAFWCNPISGHATLYWYQQILGQGPKLLIQFQNNGVVDDSQLPKDRFSAERLKGVDSTLKIQPAKLEDSAVYLCASSLRSGSYEQYFGPGTRLTVT.

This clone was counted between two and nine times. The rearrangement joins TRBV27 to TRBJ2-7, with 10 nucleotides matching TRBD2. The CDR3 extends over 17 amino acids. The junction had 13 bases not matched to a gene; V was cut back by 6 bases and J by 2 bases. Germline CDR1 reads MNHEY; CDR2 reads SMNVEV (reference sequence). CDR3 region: CASSQGVQAGGPYEQYF. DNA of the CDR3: TGTGCCAGCAGCCAGGGGGTCCAAGCGGGAGGGCCCTACGAGCAGTACTTC.

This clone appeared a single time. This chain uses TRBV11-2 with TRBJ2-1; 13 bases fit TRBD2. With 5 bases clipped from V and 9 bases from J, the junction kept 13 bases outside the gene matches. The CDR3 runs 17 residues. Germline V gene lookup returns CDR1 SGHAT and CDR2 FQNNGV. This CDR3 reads CASSRRLAGGRGVEQFF. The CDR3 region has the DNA TGTGCCAGCAGCCGCCGACTAGCGGGAGGCAGAGGGGTTGAGCAGTTCTTC.

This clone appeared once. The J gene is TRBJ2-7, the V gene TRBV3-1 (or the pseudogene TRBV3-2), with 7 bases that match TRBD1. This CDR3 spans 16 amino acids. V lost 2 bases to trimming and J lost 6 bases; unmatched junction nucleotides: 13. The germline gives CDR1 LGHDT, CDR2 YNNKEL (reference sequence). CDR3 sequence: CASSQITGTEWFEQYF. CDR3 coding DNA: TGTGCCAGCAGCCAAATTACCGGGACAGAGTGGTTCGAGCAGTACTTC.

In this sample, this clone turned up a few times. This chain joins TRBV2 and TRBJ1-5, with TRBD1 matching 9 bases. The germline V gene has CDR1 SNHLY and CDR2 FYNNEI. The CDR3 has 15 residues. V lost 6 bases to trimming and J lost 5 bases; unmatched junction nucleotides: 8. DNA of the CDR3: TGTGCCAGCAGCGCGGACAGGGGATTGTATCAGCCCCAGCATTTT. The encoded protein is CASSADRGLYQPQHF.

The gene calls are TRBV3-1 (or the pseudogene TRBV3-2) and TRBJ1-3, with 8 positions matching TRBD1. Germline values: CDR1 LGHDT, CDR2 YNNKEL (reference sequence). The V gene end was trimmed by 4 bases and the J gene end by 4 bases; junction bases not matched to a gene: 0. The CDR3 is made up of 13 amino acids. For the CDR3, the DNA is TGTGCCAGCAGCCGACAGGGGGGAAACACCATATATTTT. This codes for CASSRQGGNTIYF.

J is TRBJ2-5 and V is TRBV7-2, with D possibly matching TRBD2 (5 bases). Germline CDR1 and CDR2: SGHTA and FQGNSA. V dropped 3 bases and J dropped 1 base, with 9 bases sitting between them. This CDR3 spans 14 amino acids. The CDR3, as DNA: TGTGCCAGCAGCTTGGGAGCGAGCCAAGAGACCCAGTACTTC. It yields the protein CASSLGASQETQYF. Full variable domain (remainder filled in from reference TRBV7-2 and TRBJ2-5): GAGVSQSPSNKVTEKGKDVELRCDPISGHTALYWYRQSLGQGLEFLIYFQGNSAPDKSGLPSDRFSAERTGGSVSTLTIQRTQQEDSAVYLCASSLGASQETQYFGPGTRLLVL.

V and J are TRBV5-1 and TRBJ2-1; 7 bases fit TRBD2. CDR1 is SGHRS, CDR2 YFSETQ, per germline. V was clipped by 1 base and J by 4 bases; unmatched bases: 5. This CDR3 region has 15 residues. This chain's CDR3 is CASSLLAGDYNEQFF. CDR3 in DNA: TGCGCCAGCAGCTTGTTGGCGGGGGATTACAATGAGCAGTTCTTC.

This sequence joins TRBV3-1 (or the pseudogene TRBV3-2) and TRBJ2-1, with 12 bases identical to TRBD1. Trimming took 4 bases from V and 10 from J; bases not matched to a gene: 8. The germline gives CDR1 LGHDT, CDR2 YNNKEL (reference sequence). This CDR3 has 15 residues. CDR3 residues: CASSPRDRGRGEQFF. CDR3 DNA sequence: TGTGCCAGCAGCCCCCGGGACAGGGGGCGCGGGGAGCAGTTCTTC.

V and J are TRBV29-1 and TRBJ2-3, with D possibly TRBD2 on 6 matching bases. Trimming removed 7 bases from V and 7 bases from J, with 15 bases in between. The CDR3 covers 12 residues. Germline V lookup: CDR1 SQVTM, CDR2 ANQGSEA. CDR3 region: CSGLSGSNTQYF. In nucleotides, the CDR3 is TGCAGCGGTCTTAGCGGAAGTAATACGCAGTATTTT.

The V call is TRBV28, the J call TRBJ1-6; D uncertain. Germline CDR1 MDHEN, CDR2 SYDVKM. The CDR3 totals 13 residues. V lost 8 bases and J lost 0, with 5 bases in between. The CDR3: CASDNSYNSPLHF. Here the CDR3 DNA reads TGTGCCAGCGACAACTCCTATAATTCACCCCTCCACTTT.